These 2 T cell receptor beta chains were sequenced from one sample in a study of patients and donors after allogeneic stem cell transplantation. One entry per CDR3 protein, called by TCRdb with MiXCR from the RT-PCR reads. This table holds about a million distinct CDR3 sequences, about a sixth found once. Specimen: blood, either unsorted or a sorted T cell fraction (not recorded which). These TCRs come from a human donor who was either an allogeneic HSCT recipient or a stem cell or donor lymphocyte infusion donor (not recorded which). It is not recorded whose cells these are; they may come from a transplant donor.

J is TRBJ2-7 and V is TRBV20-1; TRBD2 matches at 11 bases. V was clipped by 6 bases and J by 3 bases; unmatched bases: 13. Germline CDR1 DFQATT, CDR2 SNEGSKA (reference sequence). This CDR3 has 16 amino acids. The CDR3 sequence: CSAGSGGLAEVYEQYF. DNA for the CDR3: TGCAGTGCGGGGTCCGGGGGACTAGCGGAAGTCTACGAGCAGTACTTC.

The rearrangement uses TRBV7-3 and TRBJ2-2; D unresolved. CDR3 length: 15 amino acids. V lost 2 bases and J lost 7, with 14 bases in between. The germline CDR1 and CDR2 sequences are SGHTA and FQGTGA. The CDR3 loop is CASSLSSAKYGELFF. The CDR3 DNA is TGTGCCAGCAGCTTATCGTCAGCTAAATACGGGGAGCTGTTTTTT.